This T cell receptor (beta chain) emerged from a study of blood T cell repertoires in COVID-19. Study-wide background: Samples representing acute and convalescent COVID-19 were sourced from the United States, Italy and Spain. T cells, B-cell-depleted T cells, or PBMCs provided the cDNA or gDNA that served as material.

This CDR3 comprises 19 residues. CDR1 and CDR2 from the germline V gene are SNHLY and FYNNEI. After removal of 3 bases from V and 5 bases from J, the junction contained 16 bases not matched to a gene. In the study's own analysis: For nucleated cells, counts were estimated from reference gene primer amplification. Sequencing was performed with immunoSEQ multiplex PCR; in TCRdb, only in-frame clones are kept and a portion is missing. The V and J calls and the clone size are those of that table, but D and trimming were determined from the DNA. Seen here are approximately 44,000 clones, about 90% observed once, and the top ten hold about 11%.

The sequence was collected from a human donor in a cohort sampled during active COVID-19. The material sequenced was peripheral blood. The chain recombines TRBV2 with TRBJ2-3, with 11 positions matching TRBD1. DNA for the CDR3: TGTGCCAGCAGTGAGGGGGACAGGGGGATTTACAAGCAGGGAGATACGCAGTATTTT. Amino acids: CASSEGDRGIYKQGDTQYF.